The 19 T cell receptor beta chains presented below share a single source sample, sequenced in a study of shared clonotypes between healthy human individuals. Data came from immunoSEQ multiplex PCR; TCRdb stores just in-frame clones and leaves some out. The sample contains 300,000 to 350,000 clones, over 70% of which appear only once. Sequencing was done on a sample of memory CD4+ T cells sorted from blood. Described subset: CD45RA-negative fraction. These receptors originate from a young man in good health.

The rearrangement links TRBV28 to TRBJ1-2; no clear D. V lost 3 bases to trimming and J lost 1 base, with 9 bases between them. From germline, CDR1 is MDHEN and CDR2 SYDVKM. The CDR3 runs to 14 residues. The CDR3 DNA sequence: TGTGCCAGCAGTTTGGTTCAGCTTAACTATGGCTACACCTTC. Protein: CASSLVQLNYGYTF.

The gene calls are TRBV28 and TRBJ2-1; TRBD2 matches 7 bases. Trimming removed 6 bases from V and 6 bases from J; junction bases left unmatched: 11. This CDR3 is built from 15 residues. Germline CDR1 MDHEN, CDR2 SYDVKM. The CDR3 region has the DNA TGTGCCAGCAGCCCCCCCGGGAGGTTTTTCAATGAGCAGTTCTTC. Translation: CASSPPGRFFNEQFF.

This chain uses TRBV5-1 with TRBJ1-1; D is ambiguous. The CDR3 totals 14 residues. The germline V and J ends were trimmed by 5 bases and 2 bases, with 13 bases remaining between them. Germline CDR1 is SGHRS and CDR2 is YFSETQ. CDR3 sequence: CASSDGSANTEAFF. CDR3 bases: TGCGCCAGCAGTGACGGGTCAGCTAACACTGAAGCTTTCTTT.

This chain joins TRBV5-1 and TRBJ2-1; 10 bases line up with TRBD2. Germline V gives CDR1 SGHRS, CDR2 YFSETQ. The CDR3 runs to 14 residues. The V gene end was trimmed by 5 bases and the J gene end by 5 bases; junction bases not matched to a gene: 4. This CDR3 reads CASRELAGHNEQFF. For the CDR3, the DNA is TGCGCCAGCAGAGAACTAGCGGGACACAATGAGCAGTTCTTC.

This sequence joins TRBV5-4 and TRBJ2-1, with D possibly TRBD2 on 6 matching bases. The CDR3 length is 16 residues. The germline CDR1 and CDR2 sequences are SGHNT and YYREEE (reference sequence). The V end was cut by 3 bases, the J end by 6 bases, with 19 bases between. The CDR3 spells CASSSGGSSPTNEQFF. The CDR3 DNA reads as TGTGCCAGCAGCTCTGGGGGGAGCAGCCCAACCAATGAGCAGTTCTTC.

Only a few counts were recorded for this clone. The chain combines TRBV12-5 with TRBJ2-7; D is perhaps TRBD1 or TRBD2 (5 bases each). Between the trimmed V and J ends, which lost 5 bases and 2 bases, there was a span of 13 bases. This CDR3 region has 14 residues. CDR1 is LGHNT, CDR2 FRNRAP, per germline. CDR3 in amino acids: CASGHRGAAYEQYF. DNA of the CDR3: TGTGCTAGTGGTCACCGGGGCGCCGCCTACGAGCAGTACTTC. Full variable domain (missing parts from reference TRBV12-5 and TRBJ2-7): DARVTQTPRHKVTEMGQEVTMRCQPILGHNTVFWYRQTMMQGLELLAYFRNRAPLDDSGMPKDRFSAEMPDATLATLKIQPSEPRDSAVYFCASGHRGAAYEQYFGPGTRLTVT.

The chain recombines TRBV5-1 with TRBJ2-7; D is uncertain. The germline gives CDR1 SGHRS, CDR2 YFSETQ. This CDR3 spans 14 amino acids. The germline V and J ends were trimmed by 0 bases and 5 bases, with 12 bases remaining between them. CDR3 region: CASSLAAGFNEQYF. The DNA of the CDR3 is TGCGCCAGCAGCTTGGCGGCTGGGTTCAACGAGCAGTACTTC. The whole variable domain, remainder taken from reference TRBV5-1 and TRBJ2-7, is KAGVTQTPRYLIKTRGQQVTLSCSPISGHRSVSWYQQTPGQGLQFLFEYFSETQRNKGNFPGRFSGRQFSNSRSEMNVSTLELGDSALYLCASSLAAGFNEQYFGPGTRLTVT.

This chain connects TRBV19 to TRBJ1-2, with D perhaps matching TRBD1 (6 bases). The CDR3 consists of 13 residues. In germline, CDR1 is LNHDA, CDR2 SQIVND (reference sequence). The V end was cut by 7 bases, the J end by 8 bases, with 17 bases between. The CDR3: CASTRGGLYGYTF. For the CDR3, the DNA is TGTGCCAGTACAAGGGGGGGGCTCTACGGCTACACCTTC.

V gene TRBV4-2 combines with J gene TRBJ2-7; 9 bases match TRBD2. CDR1 is LGHNA and CDR2 is YNFKEQ in the germline V gene. The CDR3 runs to 16 residues. The ends lost 1 base at V and 4 bases at J; junction bases unmatched: 8. The CDR3 loop reads CASSQGDSGSWYEQYF. In nucleotides, the CDR3 is TGTGCCAGCAGCCAAGGGGATAGCGGGAGCTGGTACGAGCAGTACTTC.

CDR3 DNA sequence: TGTGCTAGTGGTCCTGGTGGGAGGGCCGACAATGAGCAGTTCTTC. Translating it yields CASGPGGRADNEQFF. This chain uses TRBV12-5 with TRBJ2-1, with 7 bases identical to TRBD2. The CDR3 consists of 15 residues. Unmatched junction bases numbered 9, after V lost 5 bases and J lost 5 bases. Germline CDR1 and CDR2: LGHNT and FRNRAP.

This clone was observed a few times. The chain uses TRBV7-9 and TRBJ1-4; TRBD1 agrees at 8 bases. This CDR3 has 14 amino acids. J lost 4 bases, V lost 5 bases, and 3 bases had no gene match. CDR1 SEHNR and CDR2 FQNEAQ come from the germline V gene (reference sequence). The CDR3 protein is CASSRDRLNEKLFF. DNA of the CDR3: TGTGCCAGCAGCCGGGACAGGCTTAATGAAAAACTGTTTTTT. The full variable domain, in which reference TRBV7-9 and TRBJ1-4 provide the parts outside the CDR3, is DTGVSQNPRHKITKRGQNVTFRCDPISEHNRLYWYRQTLGQGPEFLTYFQNEAQLEKSRLLSDRFSAERPKGSFSTLEIQRTEQGDSAMYLCASSRDRLNEKLFFGSGTQLSVL.

The V call is TRBV5-1, the J call TRBJ2-6; D is possibly TRBD1 (5 bases). The V gene lost 3 bases and the J gene lost 0 bases, with 7 bases spanning the gap. This CDR3 region has 15 residues. Germline values: CDR1 SGHRS, CDR2 YFSETQ. As DNA, the CDR3 is TGCGCCAGCAGCTGGGGCCGCTCTGGGGCCAACGTCCTGACTTTC. This gives the protein CASSWGRSGANVLTF.

The gene calls are TRBV4-1 and TRBJ2-5; D is unresolved. CDR1 is MGHRA and CDR2 is YSYEKL in the germline V gene. This CDR3 spans 15 amino acids. V lost 3 bases to trimming and J lost 3 bases, with 14 bases between them. The CDR3 loop reads CASSHPGLEKETQYF. The CDR3 nucleotides are TGCGCCAGCAGCCACCCCGGTCTCGAAAAAGAGACCCAGTACTTC.

This chain joins TRBV21-1 and TRBJ2-6. TRBV21-1 is marked as a pseudogene. The CDR3 extends over 16 amino acids. CDR3 bases: TGTGCCAGCAGCCCACCCGGACCAATGAGGGCCAACGTCCTGACTTTC. Its translation: CASSPPGPMRANVLTF.

This clone was counted ten times or more. This chain connects TRBV11-2 to TRBJ2-2; 10 nucleotides agree with TRBD2. The CDR3 length is 14 residues. Germline V gives CDR1 SGHAT, CDR2 FQNNGV. V lost 5 bases and J lost 6; bases outside the gene matches: 3. CDR3 residues: CASSLLAGSGELFF. The CDR3 DNA follows: TGTGCCAGCAGCCTACTAGCGGGATCCGGGGAGCTGTTTTTT.

Worth noting for this clone: This likely stems from a read error, as it lies one base from a far larger clone. The sample carries other DNA sequences with the same CDR3. The rearrangement uses TRBV6-1 and TRBJ1-4, with 7 bases aligning to TRBD1. The germline gives CDR1 MNHNS, CDR2 SASEGT. The CDR3 is 15 amino acids. The V and J ends lost 6 bases and 5 bases, in that order; junction bases with no gene match: 9. CDR3 in DNA: TGTGCCAGCAGAGCCGACAGGGCTTGGAATGAAAAACTGTTTTTT. It translates to CASRADRAWNEKLFF.

The chain carries TRBV7-9 and TRBJ2-7; D possibly corresponds to TRBD2 (7 bases). The CDR3 length is 16 residues. Germline-derived CDR1 and CDR2 are SEHNR and FQNEAQ (reference sequence). Trimming cost V 5 bases and J 0 bases, with 17 bases left between them. This chain's CDR3 is CASSLGGGRDSYEQYF. CDR3 DNA sequence: TGTGCCAGCAGCCTGGGGGGGGGCAGGGACTCCTACGAGCAGTACTTC.

This clone showed up just a few times. The chain is built from TRBV27 and TRBJ2-1; the D gene is possibly TRBD2 (8 bases). Deletions cut 1 base from V and 5 bases from J, with 15 bases between. Per the germline V gene, CDR1 is MNHEY and CDR2 is SMNVEV (reference sequence). This CDR3 has 16 residues. The CDR3 is CASSLWGLGQDNEQFF. The CDR3 region has the DNA TGTGCCAGCAGTTTATGGGGACTAGGACAGGACAATGAGCAGTTCTTC.

The genes are TRBV7-8 and TRBJ2-6, with D unclear. The ends were cut back, 5 bases at V and 5 bases at J, with 22 bases in the middle. CDR3 length: 18 amino acids. Germline CDR1 reads SGHVS; CDR2 reads FQNEAQ. The chain's CDR3 is CASSRYCYPQSRANVLTF. For the CDR3, the DNA is TGTGCCAGCAGCAGGTACTGTTACCCACAAAGTCGGGCCAACGTCCTGACTTTC.